The TCR beta chain under discussion was sequenced for a study of cytomegalovirus exposure and HLA in healthy donors. The study's findings and limits: Judged likely to be a sequencing artifact was a cluster of highly shared sequence variants.

Comments on this clone: Its antigen is unknown.

This CDR3 has 15 amino acids. Between the trimmed V and J ends, which lost 0 bases and 4 bases, there was a span of 13 bases. The germline CDR1 and CDR2 sequences are GTSNPN and SVGIG (reference sequence). The PCR employed 60 Vbeta primers together with 13 Jbeta primers. Clones were read by immunoSEQ multiplex PCR, and TCRdb kept only the in-frame ones, dropping some. The sample has about 150,000 clones; about 86% are singletons. Sequencing was performed on PBMCs. The receptor was derived from a woman aged 18-29 years in good health and CMV-seronegative. The chain employs TRBV30 and TRBJ1-3, with D uncertain. The CDR3 nucleotides are TGTGCCTGGAGTGTAAAAAGAGGATTCGGAAACACCATATATTTT. Translated, it gives CAWSVKRGFGNTIYF.